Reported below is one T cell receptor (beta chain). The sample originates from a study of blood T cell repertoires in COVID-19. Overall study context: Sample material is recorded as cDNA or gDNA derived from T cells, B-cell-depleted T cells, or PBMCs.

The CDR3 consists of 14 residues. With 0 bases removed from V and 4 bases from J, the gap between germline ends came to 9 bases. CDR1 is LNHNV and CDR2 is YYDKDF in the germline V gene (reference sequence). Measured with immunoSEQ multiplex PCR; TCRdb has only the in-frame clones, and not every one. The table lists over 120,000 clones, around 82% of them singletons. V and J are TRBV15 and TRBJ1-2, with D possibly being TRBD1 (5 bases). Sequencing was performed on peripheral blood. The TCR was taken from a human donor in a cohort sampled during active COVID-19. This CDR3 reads CATSRERGTYGYTF. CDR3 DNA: TGTGCCACCAGCAGAGAAAGGGGAACCTATGGCTACACCTTC. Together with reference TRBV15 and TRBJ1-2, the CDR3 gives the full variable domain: DAMVIQNPRYQVTQFGKPVTLSCSQTLNHNVMYWYQQKSSQAPKLLFHYYDKDFNNEADTPDNFQSRRPNTSFCFLDIRSPGLGDTAMYLCATSRERGTYGYTFGSGTRLTVV.